This T cell receptor beta chain was obtained from a study of tumor-infiltrating lymphocytes in primary liver carcinoma. Across the whole study: All patients, whether men or women, fell within 30 to 69 years of age. Staging of the tumors gave T1-T3 N0M0, with widths of roughly 4.2 to 10 cm. Study results and caveats: Tumors significantly exceeded blood in top-250-clone fraction (p = 0.039).

The study co-extracted DNA and RNA from about 20-30 mg of unsorted bulk tissue. Donors were untreated and chronically infected with HBV. Germline loops: CDR1 SQVTM, CDR2 ANQGSEA. This CDR3 is built from 13 residues. This clonotype was counted ten times or more. The target antigen is unknown. With a much larger clone just one base away, this may be a read error. From 400 to 500 ng total RNA, TCR beta cDNA was generated with a primer in the constant region. TCR beta libraries came from three nested multiplex PCR rounds using slightly modified ARM-PCR. In the first two PCR rounds, TRBV1-TRBV30 forward primers were paired with a C-beta reverse primer, and each round lasted around 10 cycles. Using its own MiXCR run on the multiplex PCR reads, TCRdb lists one record per CDR3 protein. There are about 75,000 distinct CDR3 sequences in the sample; roughly 72% occur only once, and roughly 28% lies in the top ten.

The specimen sequenced was tumor-adjacent normal liver tissue. The TCR originated in a man between 35 and 55 years old with primary liver carcinoma and hepatitis B virus infection. The chain carries TRBV29-1 and TRBJ1-5; tentatively, D is TRBD1 (6 bases). In DNA form, the CDR3 reads TGCGGCGTTGTCGGACAGATCAATCAGCCCCAGCATTTT. Its protein is CGVVGQINQPQHF.